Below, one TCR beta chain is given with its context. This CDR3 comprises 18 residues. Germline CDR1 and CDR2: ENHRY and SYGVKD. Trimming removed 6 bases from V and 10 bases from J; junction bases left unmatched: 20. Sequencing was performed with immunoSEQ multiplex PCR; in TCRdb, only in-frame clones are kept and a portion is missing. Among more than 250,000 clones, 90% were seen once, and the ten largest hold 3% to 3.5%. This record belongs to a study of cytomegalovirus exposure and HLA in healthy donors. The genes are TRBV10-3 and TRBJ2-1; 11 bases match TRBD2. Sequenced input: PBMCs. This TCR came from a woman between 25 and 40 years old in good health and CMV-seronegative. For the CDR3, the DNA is TGTGCCATCAGGCAAGGGACTAGCGGCTCCACCCAATCACGGGAGCAGTTCTTC. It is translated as CAIRQGTSGSTQSREQFF.